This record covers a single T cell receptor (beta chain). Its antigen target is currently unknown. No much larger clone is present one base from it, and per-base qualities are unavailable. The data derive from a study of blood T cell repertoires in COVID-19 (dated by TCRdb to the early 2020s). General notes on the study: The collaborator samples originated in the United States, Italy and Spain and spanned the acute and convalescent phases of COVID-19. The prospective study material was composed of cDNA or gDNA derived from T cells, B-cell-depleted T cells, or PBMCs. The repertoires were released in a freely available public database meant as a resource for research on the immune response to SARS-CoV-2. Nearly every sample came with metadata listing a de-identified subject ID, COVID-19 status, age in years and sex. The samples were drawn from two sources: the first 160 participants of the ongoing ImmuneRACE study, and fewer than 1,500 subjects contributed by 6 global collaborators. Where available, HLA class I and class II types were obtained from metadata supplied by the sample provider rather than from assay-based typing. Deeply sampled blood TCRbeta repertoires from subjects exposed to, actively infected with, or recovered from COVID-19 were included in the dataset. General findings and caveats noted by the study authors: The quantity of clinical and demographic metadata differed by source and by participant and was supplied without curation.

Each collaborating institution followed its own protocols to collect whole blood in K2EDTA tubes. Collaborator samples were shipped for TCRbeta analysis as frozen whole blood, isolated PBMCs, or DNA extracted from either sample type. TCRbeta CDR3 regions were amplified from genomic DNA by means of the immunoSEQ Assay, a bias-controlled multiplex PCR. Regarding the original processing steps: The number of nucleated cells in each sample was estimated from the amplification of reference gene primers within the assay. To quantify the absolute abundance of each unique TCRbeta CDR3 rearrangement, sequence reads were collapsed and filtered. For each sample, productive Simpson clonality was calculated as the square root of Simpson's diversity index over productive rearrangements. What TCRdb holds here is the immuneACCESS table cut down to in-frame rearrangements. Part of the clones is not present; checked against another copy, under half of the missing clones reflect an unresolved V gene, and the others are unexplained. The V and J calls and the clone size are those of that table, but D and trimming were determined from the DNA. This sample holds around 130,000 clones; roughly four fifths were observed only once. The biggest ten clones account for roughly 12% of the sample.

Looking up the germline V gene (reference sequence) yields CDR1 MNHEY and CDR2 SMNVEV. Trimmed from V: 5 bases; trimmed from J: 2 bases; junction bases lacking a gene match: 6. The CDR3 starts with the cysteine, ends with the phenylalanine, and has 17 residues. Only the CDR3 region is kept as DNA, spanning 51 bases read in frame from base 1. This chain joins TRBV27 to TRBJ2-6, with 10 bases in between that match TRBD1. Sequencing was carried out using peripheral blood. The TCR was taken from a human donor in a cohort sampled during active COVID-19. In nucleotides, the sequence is TGTGCCAGCAGTGCCGGGACAGGGGAGCCTGGGGCCAACGTCCTGACTTTC. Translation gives CASSAGTGEPGANVLTF.